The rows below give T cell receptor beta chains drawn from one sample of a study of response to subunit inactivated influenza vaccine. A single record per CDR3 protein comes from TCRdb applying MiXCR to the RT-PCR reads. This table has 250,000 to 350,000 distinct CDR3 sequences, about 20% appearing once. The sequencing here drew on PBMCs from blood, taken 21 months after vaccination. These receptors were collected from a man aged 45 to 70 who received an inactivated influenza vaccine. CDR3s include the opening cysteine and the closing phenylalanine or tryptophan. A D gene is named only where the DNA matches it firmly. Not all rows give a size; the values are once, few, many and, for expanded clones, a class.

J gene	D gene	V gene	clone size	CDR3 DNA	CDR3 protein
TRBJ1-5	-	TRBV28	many	TGTGCCAGCAGTTTGGGACAGCCCCAGCATTTT	CASSLGQPQHF
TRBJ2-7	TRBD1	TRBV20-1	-	TGCAGTGCTAGAGCCGGGACAGGGCGTTGGCAGTACTTC	CSARAGTGRWQYF
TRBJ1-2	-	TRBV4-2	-	TGTGCCAGCAGCCAAGAAATAGGGGTGAGCTACACCTTC	CASSQEIGVSYTF
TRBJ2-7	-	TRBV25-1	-	TGTGCCAGCAGTCCCCTGACCACGGCCGGGGCCTCGACCTCCTACGAGCAGTACTTC	CASSPLTTAGASTSYEQYF
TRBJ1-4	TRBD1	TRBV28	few	TGTGCCAGTAACCAAGCCGGACAGGGCCCGATTGATCTGTTTTTT	CASNQAGQGPIDLFF
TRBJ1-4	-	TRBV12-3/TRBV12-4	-	TGTGCCAGCAGTCCTTCTCCCGGGCGGCCCGGTGAGGAAAAACTGTTTTTT	CASSPSPGRPGEEKLFF
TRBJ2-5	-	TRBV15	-	TGTGCCACCAGCAAAGGGAGAACAGCCCAAGAGACCCAGTACTTC	CATSKGRTAQETQYF
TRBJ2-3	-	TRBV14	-	TGTGCCAGCAGCGTCGGACTTGATACGCAGTATTTT	CASSVGLDTQYF
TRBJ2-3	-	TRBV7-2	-	TGTGCCAGCAGCACCGACAGTACTAGCACAGATACGCAGTATTTT	CASSTDSTSTDTQYF
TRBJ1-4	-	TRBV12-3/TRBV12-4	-	TGTGCCAGCAGTTTTGGCAGGCGTGAAAAACTGTTTTTT	CASSFGRREKLFF
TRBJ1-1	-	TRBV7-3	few	TGTGCCAGCAGCTTAAGGGGGGCGGATGAAGCTTTCTTT	CASSLRGADEAFF
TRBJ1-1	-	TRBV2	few	TGTGCCAGCAGGCCTCAGACAGGAGAGAACACTGAAGCTTTCTTT	CASRPQTGENTEAFF
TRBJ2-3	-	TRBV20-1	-	TGCAGTGCTAGTAATCGCCCCGCAGATACGCAGTATTTT	CSASNRPADTQYF
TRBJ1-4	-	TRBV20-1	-	TGCAGTGCTAGGACAGAGAATGAAAAACTGTTTTTT	CSARTENEKLFF
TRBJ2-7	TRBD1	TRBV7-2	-	TGTGCCAGCAGCTTAGTCCCGGGACAGGGCTCCTACGAGCAGTACTTC	CASSLVPGQGSYEQYF
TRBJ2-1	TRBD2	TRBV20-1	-	TGCAGTGCTACTACCGGACTAGCGGGTCGGGCTGACAATGAGCAGTTCTTC	CSATTGLAGRADNEQFF
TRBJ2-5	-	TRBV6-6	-	TGTGCCAGCAGAACCGGACTGAAGGAGACCCAGTACTTC	CASRTGLKETQYF
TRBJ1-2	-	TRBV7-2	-	TGTGCCAGCAGCATTTCAGGGGAAGTGGGCTATGGCTACACCTTC	CASSISGEVGYGYTF
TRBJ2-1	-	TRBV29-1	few	TGCAGCGTTGAGAAAAGACCTAACAATGAGCAGTTCTTC	CSVEKRPNNEQFF
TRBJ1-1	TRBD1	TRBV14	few	TGTGCCAGCAGCCTACGACAGGGGTTGTTTTCTGAAGCTTTCTTT	CASSLRQGLFSEAFF
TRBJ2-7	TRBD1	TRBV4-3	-	TGCGCCAGCAGCCCGGACACAGGGGTTGGCGAGCAGTACTTC	CASSPDTGVGEQYF
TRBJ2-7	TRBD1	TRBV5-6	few	TGTGCCAGCAGCTACTCCGGGACAGCCTACGAGCAGTACTTC	CASSYSGTAYEQYF
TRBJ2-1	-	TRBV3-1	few	TGTGCCAGCAGCCACGGACGGTACAATGAGCAGTTCTTC	CASSHGRYNEQFF